This T cell receptor beta chain was obtained from a study of regulatory T cells in long-lasting Graves disease. Library construction for TCR beta used iRepertoire HTBI primers and Arm-PCR of CDR3 regions. TCRdb re-called the multiplex PCR reads through MiXCR, storing one row per CDR3 protein. The sample carries 350,000 to 550,000 distinct CDR3 sequences, about 16% recorded once. This clonotype was recorded a few times. Looked up from germline, CDR1 is DFQATT and CDR2 is SNEGSKA (reference sequence). V lost 0 bases to trimming and J lost 1 base, with 10 bases between them. There are 15 residues in the CDR3. Time point denoted: newly diagnosed GD, antithyroid drugs for less than 3 months. Isolated PBMC RNA provided the starting material for the TCR library. Separately, the same data were catalogued under a study of T cells in Graves' hyperthyroidism and ophthalmopathy. That report notes: Stability of Graves' hyperthyroidism was defined as absent ophthalmopathy progression within 18 months.

The chain carries TRBV20-1 and TRBJ2-1; D is uncertain. The sample here was peripheral blood mononuclear cells (PBMCs), taken at new diagnosis, from a patient treated with antithyroid drugs. The receptor was derived from a woman aged 30 to 39 with Graves disease. In DNA, the CDR3 is TGCAGTGCTAGAGATCCTGGCGGTTCCTACAATGAGCAGTTCTTC. Protein product: CSARDPGGSYNEQFF.